This T cell receptor (beta chain) stems from a study of identical twins. The authors used template switching to add a universal primer site and gave cDNA unique molecular identifiers. Each CDR3 protein is one row after TCRdb ran MiXCR on the 5' RACE reads. The sample yields 200,000 to 250,000 distinct CDR3 sequences, about 12% seen once. A note on this clonotype: Its target is not known.

Study-wide findings and caveats: Cord blood's abundant beta clonotypes had fewer insertions, unlike memory repertoires. In monozygotic twins, models underestimated the sharing of out-of-frame TCR alpha.

The CDR3 loop spans 14 amino acids. V was shortened by 2 bases and J by 7 bases, with 15 bases between the two germline ends. CDR1 is MNHEY and CDR2 is SMNVEV in the germline V gene (reference sequence). The same sample was also studied in work on yellow fever vaccine responses in identical twins. That work contributes: On the reported evidence, twins' vaccine T cell responses seemed partly convergent and partly personalized.

The clonotype originates from a woman younger than 35 in good health. The genes are TRBV27 and TRBJ2-7; TRBD1 might be the D (7 bases). Input material: memory (CD45RO+) T cells sorted from blood. This CDR3 reads CASSLRGGGAEQYF. Written as DNA, the CDR3 is TGTGCCAGCAGTTTAAGAGGAGGGGGCGCTGAGCAGTACTTC.